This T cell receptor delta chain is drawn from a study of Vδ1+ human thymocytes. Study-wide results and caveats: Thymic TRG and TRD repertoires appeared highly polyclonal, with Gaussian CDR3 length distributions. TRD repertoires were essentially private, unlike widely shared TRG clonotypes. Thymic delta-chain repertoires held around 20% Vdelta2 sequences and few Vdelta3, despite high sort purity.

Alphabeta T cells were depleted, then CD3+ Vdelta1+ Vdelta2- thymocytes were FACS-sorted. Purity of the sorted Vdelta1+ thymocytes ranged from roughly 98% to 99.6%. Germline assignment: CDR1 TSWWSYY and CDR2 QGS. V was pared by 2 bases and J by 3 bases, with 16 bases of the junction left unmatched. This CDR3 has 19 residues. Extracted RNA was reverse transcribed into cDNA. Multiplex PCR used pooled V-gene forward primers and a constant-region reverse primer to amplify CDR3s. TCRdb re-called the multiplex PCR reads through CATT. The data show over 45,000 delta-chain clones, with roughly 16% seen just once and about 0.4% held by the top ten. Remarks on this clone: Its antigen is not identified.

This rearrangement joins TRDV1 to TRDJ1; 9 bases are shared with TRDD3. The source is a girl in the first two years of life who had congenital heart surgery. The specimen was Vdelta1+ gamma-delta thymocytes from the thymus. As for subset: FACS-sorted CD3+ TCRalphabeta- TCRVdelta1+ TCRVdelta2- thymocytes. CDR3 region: CALGEKVLRYWGKSDKLIF. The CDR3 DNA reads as TGTGCTCTTGGGGAAAAGGTCCTACGTTACTGGGGGAAGTCCGATAAACTCATCTTT.